This T cell receptor (beta chain) was sequenced during a study of stem cell transplantation in POMP-related autoinflammatory disease. Study-level background: Pre-transplant patients had naive-skewed CD4+ T cells and few CD8+ T cells. Notes on the study in general: Patients with PRAID showed a restricted number of unique TRB V-J gene pairings.

Clones were read by immunoSEQ multiplex PCR, and TCRdb kept only the in-frame ones, dropping some. The data contain more than 20,000 clones, around four fifths of them seen just once; the ten biggest clones take up more than 2.5%. PRAID featured prominent immunodeficiency. This clone is a singleton in its sample. Its antigen is currently unknown. The germline V gene has CDR1 MNHEY and CDR2 SMNVEV (reference sequence). The CDR3 runs 15 residues. After removal of 6 bases from V and 7 bases from J, the junction contained 8 bases not matched to a gene. The TCR comes from a human donor with POMP-related autoinflammation and immune dysregulation (PRAID). The sample here was CD4+ T cells from PBMCs, taken before stem cell transplantation. The chain couples TRBV27 to TRBJ2-1, with 11 bases that match TRBD2. CDR3 in DNA: TGTGCCAGCAGCCCCCTAGCGGGAGGATGGAATGAGCAGTTCTTC. This encodes CASSPLAGGWNEQFF.